This T cell receptor (beta chain) comes out of a study of patients and donors after allogeneic stem cell transplantation. TCRdb redid the calling of the RT-PCR reads with MiXCR, one entry per CDR3 protein. The table records approximately 200,000 distinct CDR3 sequences, about 37% of them present only once. Germline loops: CDR1 MDHEN, CDR2 SYDVKM. Trimming pared 5 bases from V and 8 bases from J, leaving 12 bases between. This CDR3 comprises 12 residues. The V call is TRBV28, the J call TRBJ1-2; D unclear. The receptor was isolated from a human donor who was either an allogeneic HSCT recipient or a stem cell or donor lymphocyte infusion donor (not recorded which). It is not recorded whose cells these are; they may come from a transplant donor. The sequencing input was blood, either unsorted or a sorted T cell fraction (not recorded which). DNA of the CDR3: TGTGCCAGCAGTCCTCCGGGAAGCGGCTACACCTTC. This translates into CASSPPGSGYTF.